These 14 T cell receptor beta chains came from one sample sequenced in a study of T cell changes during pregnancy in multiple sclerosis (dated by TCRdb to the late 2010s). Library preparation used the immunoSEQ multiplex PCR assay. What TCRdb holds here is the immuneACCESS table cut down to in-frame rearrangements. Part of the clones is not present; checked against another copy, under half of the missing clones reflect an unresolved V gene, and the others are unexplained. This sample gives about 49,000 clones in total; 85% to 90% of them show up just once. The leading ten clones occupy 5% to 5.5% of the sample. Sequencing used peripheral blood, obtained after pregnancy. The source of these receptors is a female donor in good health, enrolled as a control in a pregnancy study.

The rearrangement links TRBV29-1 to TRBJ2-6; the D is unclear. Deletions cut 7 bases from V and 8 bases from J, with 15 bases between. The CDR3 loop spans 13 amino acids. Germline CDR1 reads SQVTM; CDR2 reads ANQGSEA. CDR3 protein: CSASEAATNVLTF. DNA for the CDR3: TGCAGCGCATCCGAAGCTGCGACCAACGTCCTGACTTTC.

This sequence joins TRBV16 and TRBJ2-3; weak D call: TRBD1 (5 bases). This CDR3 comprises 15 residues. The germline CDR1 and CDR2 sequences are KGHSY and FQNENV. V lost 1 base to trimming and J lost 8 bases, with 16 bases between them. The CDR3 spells CASSQFVRALGTQYF. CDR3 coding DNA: TGTGCCAGCAGCCAATTCGTCAGGGCACTCGGTACGCAGTATTTT.

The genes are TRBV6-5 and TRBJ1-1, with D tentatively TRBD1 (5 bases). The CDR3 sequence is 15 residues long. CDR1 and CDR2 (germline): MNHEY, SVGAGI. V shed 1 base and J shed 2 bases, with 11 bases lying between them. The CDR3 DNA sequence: TGTGCCAGCAGTTACTTCCCGACAGCCAACACTGAAGCTTTCTTT. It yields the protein CASSYFPTANTEAFF.

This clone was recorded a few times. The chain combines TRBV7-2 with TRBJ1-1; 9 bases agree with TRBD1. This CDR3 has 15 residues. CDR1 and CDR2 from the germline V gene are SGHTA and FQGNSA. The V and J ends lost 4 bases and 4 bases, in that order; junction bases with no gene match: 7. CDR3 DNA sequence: TGTGCCAGCAGCTCCGGGACAGGGCGGGTCACTGAAGCTTTCTTT. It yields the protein CASSSGTGRVTEAFF. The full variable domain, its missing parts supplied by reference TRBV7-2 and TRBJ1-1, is GAGVSQSPSNKVTEKGKDVELRCDPISGHTALYWYRQSLGQGLEFLIYFQGNSAPDKSGLPSDRFSAERTGGSVSTLTIQRTQQEDSAVYLCASSSGTGRVTEAFFGQGTRLTVV.

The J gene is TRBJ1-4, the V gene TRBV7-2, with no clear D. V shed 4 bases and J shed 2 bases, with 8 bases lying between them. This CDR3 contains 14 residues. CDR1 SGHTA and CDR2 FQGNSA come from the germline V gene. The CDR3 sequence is CASSWPGTNEKLFF. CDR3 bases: TGTGCCAGCAGCTGGCCCGGGACTAATGAAAAACTGTTTTTT.

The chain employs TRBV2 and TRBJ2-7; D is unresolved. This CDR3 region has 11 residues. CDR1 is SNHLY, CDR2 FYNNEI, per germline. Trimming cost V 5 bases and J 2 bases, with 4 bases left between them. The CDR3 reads CASSLAYEQYF. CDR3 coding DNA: TGTGCCAGCAGTCTCGCCTACGAGCAGTACTTC.

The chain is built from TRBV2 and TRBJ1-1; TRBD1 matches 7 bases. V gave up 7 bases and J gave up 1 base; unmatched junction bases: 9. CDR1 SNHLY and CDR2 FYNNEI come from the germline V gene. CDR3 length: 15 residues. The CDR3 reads CASKGNRGPNTEAFF. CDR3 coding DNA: TGTGCCAGCAAAGGAAACAGGGGCCCGAACACTGAAGCTTTCTTT.

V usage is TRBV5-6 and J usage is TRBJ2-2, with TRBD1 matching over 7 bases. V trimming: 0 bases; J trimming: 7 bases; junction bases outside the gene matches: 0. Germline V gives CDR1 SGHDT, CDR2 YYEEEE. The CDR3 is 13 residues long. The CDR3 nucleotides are TGTGCCAGCAGCTTGGGGGACAGCGGGGAGCTGTTTTTT. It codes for CASSLGDSGELFF.

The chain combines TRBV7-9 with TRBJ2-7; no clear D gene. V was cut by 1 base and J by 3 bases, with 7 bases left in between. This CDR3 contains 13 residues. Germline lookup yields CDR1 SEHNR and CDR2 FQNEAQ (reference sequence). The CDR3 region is CASSLVGLYEQYF. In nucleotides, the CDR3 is TGTGCCAGCAGCTTAGTGGGCCTCTACGAGCAGTACTTC. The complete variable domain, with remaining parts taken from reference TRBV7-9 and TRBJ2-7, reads DTGVSQNPRHKITKRGQNVTFRCDPISEHNRLYWYRQTLGQGPEFLTYFQNEAQLEKSRLLSDRFSAERPKGSFSTLEIQRTEQGDSAMYLCASSLVGLYEQYFGPGTRLTVT.

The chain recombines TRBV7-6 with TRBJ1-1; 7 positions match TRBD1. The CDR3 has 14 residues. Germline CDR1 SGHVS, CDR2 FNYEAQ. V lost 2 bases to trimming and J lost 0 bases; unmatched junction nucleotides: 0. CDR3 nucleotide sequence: TGTGCCAGCAGCTTAACAGGGGTGAACACTGAAGCTTTCTTT. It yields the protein CASSLTGVNTEAFF.

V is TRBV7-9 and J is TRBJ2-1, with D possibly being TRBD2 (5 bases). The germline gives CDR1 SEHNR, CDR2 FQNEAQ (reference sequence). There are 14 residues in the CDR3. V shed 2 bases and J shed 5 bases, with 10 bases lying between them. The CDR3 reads CASSLSGSHNEQFF. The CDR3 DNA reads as TGTGCCAGCAGCTTATCGGGGTCCCACAATGAGCAGTTCTTC.

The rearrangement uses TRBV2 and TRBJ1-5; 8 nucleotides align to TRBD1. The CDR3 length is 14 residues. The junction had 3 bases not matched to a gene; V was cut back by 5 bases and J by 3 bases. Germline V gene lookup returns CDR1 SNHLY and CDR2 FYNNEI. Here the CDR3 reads CASSRQGFNQPQHF. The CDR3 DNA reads TGTGCCAGCAGTCGACAGGGGTTCAATCAGCCCCAGCATTTT.

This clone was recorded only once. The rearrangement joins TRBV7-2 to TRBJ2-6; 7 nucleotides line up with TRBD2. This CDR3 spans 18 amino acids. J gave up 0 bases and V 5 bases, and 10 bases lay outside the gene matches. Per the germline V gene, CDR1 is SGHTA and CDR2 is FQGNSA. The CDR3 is CASSPPGGWSSGANVLTF. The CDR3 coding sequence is TGTGCCAGCAGCCCCCCGGGGGGATGGAGCTCTGGGGCCAACGTCCTGACTTTC.

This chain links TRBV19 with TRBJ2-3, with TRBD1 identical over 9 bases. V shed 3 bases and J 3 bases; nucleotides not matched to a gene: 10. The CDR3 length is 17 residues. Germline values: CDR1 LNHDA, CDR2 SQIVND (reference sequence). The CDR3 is CASSMVGRDRATDTQYF. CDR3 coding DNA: TGTGCCAGTAGTATGGTCGGCAGGGACAGGGCGACAGATACGCAGTATTTT.